This T cell receptor beta chain was identified in a study of cytomegalovirus exposure and HLA in healthy donors. The study's findings and limits: A few chains linked to CMV were shown in vitro to be specific for CMV antigens. Presence/absence analyses treated sequencing depth as roughly uniform across donors.

As concerns this clone: No antigen is known for it.

Primers included in the PCR were 60 Vbeta and 13 Jbeta primers. Sequenced by immunoSEQ multiplex PCR; TCRdb stores in-frame clones only, minus some. The sample holds around 160,000 clones, 70% to 80% seen once. CDR3 length: 14 residues. V gave up 5 bases and J gave up 2 bases, with 10 bases separating them. Germline-derived CDR1 and CDR2 are SGHTA and FQGNSA. This TCR came from a man over 45 in good health and CMV-seropositive. The sample comprised PBMCs. V usage is TRBV7-2 and J usage is TRBJ2-1; a weak D match, TRBD2 (6 bases). The CDR3: CASSAGLAYNEQFF. DNA of the CDR3: TGTGCCAGCAGCGCGGGACTTGCCTACAATGAGCAGTTCTTC.